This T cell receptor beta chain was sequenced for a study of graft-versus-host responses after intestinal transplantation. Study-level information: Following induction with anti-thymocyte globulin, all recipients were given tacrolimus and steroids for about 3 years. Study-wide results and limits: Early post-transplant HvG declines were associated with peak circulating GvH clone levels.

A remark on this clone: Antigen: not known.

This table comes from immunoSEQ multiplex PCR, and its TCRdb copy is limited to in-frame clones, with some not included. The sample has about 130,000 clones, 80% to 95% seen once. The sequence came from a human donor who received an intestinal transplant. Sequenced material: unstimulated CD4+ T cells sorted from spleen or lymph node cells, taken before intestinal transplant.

The CDR3 region is CASSEAGRGLGQAASGANVLTF. CDR3 coding DNA: TGTGCCAGCAGTGAAGCAGGCCGCGGGCTGGGACAGGCTGCCTCTGGGGCCAACGTCCTGACTTTC. The genes are TRBV6-1 and TRBJ2-6; 8 nucleotides agree with TRBD1. Germline CDR1 MNHNS, CDR2 SASEGT. The CDR3 totals 22 residues. Trimming at V came to 0 bases and at J to 0 bases, leaving 16 bases not matched to a gene.